This is a list of T cell receptor beta chains from one sample in a study of cytomegalovirus exposure and HLA in healthy donors. Assay: immunoSEQ multiplex PCR; the TCRdb copy retains only in-frame clones and omits some. The sample lists over 95,000 clones; more than 60% were seen once. Material for sequencing was PBMCs. Source of these receptors: a female donor in good health and CMV-seronegative. CDR3s include the opening cysteine and the closing phenylalanine or tryptophan. The D gene is left open where the match is weak.

j_call: TRBJ2-7
v_call: TRBV11-2
d_call: .
cdr3_nt: TGTGCCAGCAGCTCCCCCGACAGGGGAGGGGACGAGCAGTACTTC
cdr3_aa: CASSSPDRGGDEQYF

j_call: TRBJ2-1
v_call: TRBV5-1
d_call: TRBD2
cdr3_nt: TGCGCCAGCAGCTTAACGGCGGGGGGATCAAATGAGCAGTTCTTC
cdr3_aa: CASSLTAGGSNEQFF

j_call: TRBJ2-1
v_call: TRBV9
d_call: TRBD1
cdr3_nt: TGTGCCAGCAGCGTAGCCGGGACAGGGATCAATGAGCAGTTCTTC
cdr3_aa: CASSVAGTGINEQFF

j_call: TRBJ2-1
v_call: TRBV6-4
d_call: .
cdr3_nt: TGTGCCAGCAGTGAAGGACTATACTCCTACAATGAGCAGTTCTTC
cdr3_aa: CASSEGLYSYNEQFF

j_call: TRBJ2-5
v_call: TRBV9
d_call: .
cdr3_nt: TGTGCCAGCAGCGTAGTACTCGGGGAGACCCAGTACTTC
cdr3_aa: CASSVVLGETQYF

j_call: TRBJ1-5
v_call: TRBV6-5
d_call: .
cdr3_nt: TGTGCCAGCAGTTACTCGGGGCAGGGTGATCAGCCCCAGCATTTT
cdr3_aa: CASSYSGQGDQPQHF

j_call: TRBJ1-2
v_call: TRBV7-9
d_call: TRBD1
cdr3_nt: TGTGCCAGCAGCACGGAAGGGACAGGGAGTCATGGCTACACCTTC
cdr3_aa: CASSTEGTGSHGYTF

j_call: TRBJ1-2
v_call: TRBV5-6
d_call: .
cdr3_nt: TGTGCCAGCAGCTTGGTCCGGGGTGATGGCTACACCTTC
cdr3_aa: CASSLVRGDGYTF

j_call: TRBJ2-1
v_call: TRBV19
d_call: .
cdr3_nt: TGTGCCAGTAGTATATTAGGGGGATACAATGAGCAGTTCTTC
cdr3_aa: CASSILGGYNEQFF

j_call: TRBJ2-3
v_call: TRBV2
d_call: .
cdr3_nt: TGTGCCAGCAAACTGGGCAGGGGAGGGACAGATACGCAGTATTTT
cdr3_aa: CASKLGRGGTDTQYF

j_call: TRBJ1-2
v_call: TRBV7-6
d_call: TRBD1
cdr3_nt: TGTGCCAGCAGCGAGGGGGACAGGGAAAGTCGGTATGGCTACACCTTC
cdr3_aa: CASSEGDRESRYGYTF

j_call: TRBJ1-5
v_call: TRBV6-5
d_call: TRBD1
cdr3_nt: TGTGCCAGCTCCCCAAGAGGGGGCGGCCAGCCCCAGCATTTT
cdr3_aa: CASSPRGGGQPQHF

j_call: TRBJ1-2
v_call: TRBV7-2
d_call: TRBD1
cdr3_nt: TGTGCCAGCAGCCCTCGTAGGGACAGCATCTATGGCTACACCTTC
cdr3_aa: CASSPRRDSIYGYTF

j_call: TRBJ1-4
v_call: TRBV11-2
d_call: TRBD1
cdr3_nt: TGTGCCAGCAGCCCAGGGGCGGGACAGGGATATGAAAAACTGTTTTTT
cdr3_aa: CASSPGAGQGYEKLFF

j_call: TRBJ1-5
v_call: TRBV27
d_call: .
cdr3_nt: TGTGCCAGCAGTTCCCAGGGAGGGGATCAGCCCCAGCATTTT
cdr3_aa: CASSSQGGDQPQHF